This entry lists 17 T cell receptor beta chains sequenced from one sample in a study of T cells expressing NK-cell markers. Using the 5' RACE reads, TCRdb records one entry per CDR3 protein without DNA. There are about 260,000 distinct CDR3 sequences in the sample, with around 0.4% held by the top ten. The sequenced sample was blood T cells: a sorted CD56 or NKG2C T cell subset, CD4+ or CD8+ T cells, or bulk PBMC T cells (not recorded which). The receptors come from a man between 18 and 29 years old in good health.

This sequence joins TRBV5-4 and TRBJ2-3; the TRBD1 assignment by TCRdb is unverifiable without DNA. This CDR3 spans 13 amino acids. CDR1 and CDR2 (germline): SGHNT, YYREEE (reference sequence). This chain's CDR3 is CASSPSAPDTQYF. The full variable domain, its missing parts supplied by reference TRBV5-4 and TRBJ2-3, is ETGVTQSPTHLIKTRGQQVTLRCSSQSGHNTVSWYQQALGQGPQFIFQYYREEENGRGNFPPRFSGLQFPNYSSELNVNALELDDSALYLCASSPSAPDTQYFGPGTRLTVL.

The chain carries TRBV5-1 and TRBJ2-5; lacking DNA, the TRBD1 call made by TCRdb goes unchecked. The CDR3 length is 15 residues. In germline, CDR1 is SGHRS, CDR2 YFSETQ. Here the CDR3 reads CASSLEGGLSETQYF.

This chain joins TRBV5-5 and TRBJ2-5; the TCRdb D gene call, TRBD1, has no DNA to confirm it. Germline lookup yields CDR1 SGHKS and CDR2 YYEKEE (reference sequence). The CDR3 sequence is 12 residues long. This chain's CDR3 is CASSNSGETQYF.

The genes are TRBV20-1 and TRBJ1-2; TCRdb designates TRBD1, a call that cannot be tested without DNA. Germline V CDR1 and CDR2: DFQATT, SNEGSKA (reference sequence). CDR3 length: 12 residues. CDR3 region: CSARAQGPGYTF.

The rearrangement uses TRBV13 and TRBJ1-5. Looked up from germline, CDR1 is PRHDT and CDR2 is FYEKMQ (reference sequence). The CDR3 is 14 amino acids. The CDR3 reads CASSFGRSNQPQHF.

The chain combines TRBV12-5 with TRBJ1-2; TCRdb's D gene call, TRBD1, goes unchecked for lack of DNA. This CDR3 region has 15 residues. Looked up from germline, CDR1 is LGHNT and CDR2 is FRNRAP. The CDR3 spells CASGRRDREPYGYTF.

The chain couples TRBV29-1 to TRBJ2-4; the D gene TCRdb calls, TRBD1, cannot be checked with no DNA. The germline V gene encodes CDR1 SQVTM and CDR2 ANQGSEA. This CDR3 has 14 amino acids. The CDR3 sequence: CSVETERGRHIQYF.

V and J are TRBV12-3 or TRBV12-4 and TRBJ2-5; the D call from TCRdb, TRBD2, cannot be confirmed without DNA. The CDR3 totals 13 residues. The CDR3 protein is CASTPTGGETQYF.

The chain has TRBV5-1 and TRBJ2-1. The CDR3 loop spans 13 amino acids. Germline V gives CDR1 SGHRS, CDR2 YFSETQ. The CDR3 loop reads CASSLGQLNEQFF. Complete variable domain (other parts from reference TRBV5-1 and TRBJ2-1): KAGVTQTPRYLIKTRGQQVTLSCSPISGHRSVSWYQQTPGQGLQFLFEYFSETQRNKGNFPGRFSGRQFSNSRSEMNVSTLELGDSALYLCASSLGQLNEQFFGPGTRLTVL.

V and J are TRBV9 and TRBJ2-3; TCRdb proposes TRBD1, but this gene call is untestable without DNA. The CDR3 sequence is 14 residues long. Germline assignment: CDR1 SGDLS and CDR2 YYNGEE. The CDR3 is CASSVIDRGRTQYF.

The V gene is TRBV7-9, the J gene TRBJ2-6; checking the TCRdb D call of TRBD1 is not possible without DNA. This CDR3 is built from 17 residues. The germline CDR1 and CDR2 sequences are SEHNR and FQNEAQ (reference sequence). CDR3 amino acids: CASSPDRALSGANVLTF.

J is TRBJ2-1 and V is TRBV4-1; with no DNA, the TCRdb D assignment of TRBD1 cannot be verified. The germline gives CDR1 MGHRA, CDR2 YSYEKL. The CDR3 is made up of 15 amino acids. CDR3 sequence: CASSQRTGGGNEQFF.

This sequence joins TRBV12-3 or TRBV12-4 and TRBJ2-1; the D gene TCRdb calls, TRBD1, cannot be checked with no DNA. The CDR3 is 11 residues long. The CDR3 is CASGVWGEQFF.

The chain is built from TRBV12-3 or TRBV12-4 and TRBJ1-1; TCRdb's D call, TRBD1, is unchecked because there is no DNA. This CDR3 has 14 residues. The chain's CDR3 is CASSIWTGDTEAFF.

The chain couples TRBV6-1 to TRBJ1-2; TCRdb designates TRBD1, a call that cannot be tested without DNA. Germline values: CDR1 MNHNS, CDR2 SASEGT. This CDR3 is built from 13 residues. The chain's CDR3 is CASMGQLIYGYTF.

The chain recombines TRBV6-1 with TRBJ2-3; the D gene TCRdb calls, TRBD2, cannot be checked with no DNA. The CDR3 has 15 residues. Germline CDR1 is MNHNS and CDR2 is SASEGT. The chain's CDR3 is CAVHDGRALSDTQYF.

V is TRBV4-2 and J is TRBJ1-5; the D call of TRBD1 rests on TCRdb alone, since no DNA is present to check it. CDR1 is LGHNA, CDR2 YNFKEQ, per germline. There are 16 residues in the CDR3. The CDR3 loop is CASSQEVKGVSQPQHF.